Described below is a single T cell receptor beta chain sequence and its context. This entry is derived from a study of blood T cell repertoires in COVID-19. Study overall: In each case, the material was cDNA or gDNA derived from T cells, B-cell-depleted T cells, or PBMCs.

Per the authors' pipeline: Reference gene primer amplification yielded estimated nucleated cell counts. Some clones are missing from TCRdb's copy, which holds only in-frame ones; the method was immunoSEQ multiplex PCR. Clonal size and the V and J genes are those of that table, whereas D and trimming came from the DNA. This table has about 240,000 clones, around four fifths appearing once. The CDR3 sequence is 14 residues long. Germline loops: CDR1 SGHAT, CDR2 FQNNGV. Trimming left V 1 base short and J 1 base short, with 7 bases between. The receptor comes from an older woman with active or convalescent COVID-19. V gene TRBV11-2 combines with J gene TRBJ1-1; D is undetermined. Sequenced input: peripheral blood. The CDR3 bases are TGTGCCAGCAGCTTAGGGCCGAAGAACACTGAAGCTTTCTTT. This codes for CASSLGPKNTEAFF.